This T cell receptor (beta chain) was sequenced in a study of Graves' ophthalmopathy and Graves' hyperthyroidism. About the research overall: Peripheral blood was gathered at the point of initial diagnosis, before any treatment started. Findings and limits, study-wide: Ophthalmopathy progression cases were predicted by the model with 70.59% sensitivity and approximately 74% specificity.

Researchers classed hyperthyroidism as stable given no ophthalmopathy within 18 months of follow-up. Reliance was placed on clinical symptoms, serum thyroxine, TRAb, thyroid ultrasound and orbital computed tomography for diagnosis. This clonotype was recorded many times. Its cognate antigen is unknown. Using RNA transcripts, the TCR beta CDR3 regions were amplified. HTBI primers served in a first-round RT-PCR, which a second-round multiplex PCR followed. TCRdb re-derived calls from the multiplex PCR reads in MiXCR, one entry per CDR3 protein. The sample has 500,000 to 700,000 distinct CDR3 sequences, roughly 20% seen once. Sequenced: peripheral blood. The receptor was derived from a young woman with stable Graves' hyperthyroidism. Some clones in this sample may be carry-over from other donors' samples.

In nucleotides, the CDR3 is TGTGCCAGCAGCTTAGTGGGGGGGACAGAGTCGCAGTACTTC. It specifies CASSLVGGTESQYF. The chain couples TRBV7-2 to TRBJ2-7; D may match TRBD1 or TRBD2 (7 bases each). This CDR3 region has 14 residues. Trimming removed 1 base from V and 9 bases from J, with 16 bases in between. From germline, CDR1 is SGHTA and CDR2 FQGNSA.